This T cell receptor beta chain was documented in a study of shared clonotypes between healthy human individuals. Turning to the study itself: Donors had three CD4 naive, three CD4 memory, two CD8 naive and one CD8 memory plate apiece. General study findings and limits: Across a handful of donors, naive CD4 shared 4.5% to 6%, naive CD8 under 4%, memory CD4 roughly 2.4%, memory CD8 approximately 0.4%. Across subsets, estimated richness was generally greater for naive than for memory populations.

Positively selected for CCR7, the CD45RO-negative cells used as naive CD8 cells excluded terminally differentiated effector memory CD45RA+ cells. Sequencing was performed with immunoSEQ multiplex PCR; in TCRdb, only in-frame clones are kept and a portion is missing. Of some 2,000,000 clones listed, approximately 95% are singletons. As to this clone: What it recognizes is unknown.

The CDR3 runs 14 residues. V was shortened by 5 bases and J by 5 bases, with 12 bases between the two germline ends. Looked up from germline, CDR1 is SGHTA and CDR2 is FQGNSA. J is TRBJ2-2 and V is TRBV7-2; unclear D gene. Sequencing input: naive CD8+ T cells sorted from blood. The sequence was obtained from a man aged 18 to 29 in good health. The DNA for the CDR3 is TGTGCCAGCAGCCCTCTGAGGATTACCGGGGAGCTGTTTTTT. It specifies CASSPLRITGELFF.